What follows are 27 T cell receptor beta chains derived from one specimen sequenced in a study of response to subunit inactivated influenza vaccine. TCRdb analysed the RT-PCR reads with MiXCR anew, one entry per CDR3 protein. The table has roughly 500,000 distinct CDR3 sequences, approximately 16% seen once. Sample: CD4+ T cells sorted from PBMCs, taken less than 30 months after vaccination. The receptor source for this set is a man aged 50-75 years who received an inactivated influenza vaccine.

The chain joins TRBV4-2 to TRBJ2-1; 11 bases are shared with TRBD2. CDR3 length: 18 amino acids. Germline CDR1 and CDR2: LGHNA and YNFKEQ. The trim removed 1 base at V and 4 bases at J, leaving 9 bases unmatched. The CDR3 sequence: CASSQGIAGGPGYNEQFF. DNA for the CDR3: TGTGCCAGCAGCCAAGGGATAGCGGGAGGGCCGGGATACAATGAGCAGTTCTTC.

The V and J genes are TRBV3-1 and TRBJ2-7; possibly TRBD2 for D (5 bases). The germline gives CDR1 LGHDT, CDR2 YNNKEL (reference sequence). The V gene lost 1 base and the J gene lost 7 bases, with 11 bases spanning the gap. This CDR3 spans 13 amino acids. The DNA for the CDR3 is TGTGCCAGCAGCCAAGGATACAGCGGAGAGCAGTACTTC. This sequence encodes CASSQGYSGEQYF.

This clonotype turned up a few times. V gene TRBV7-2 combines with J gene TRBJ2-3, with D unclear. Germline lookup yields CDR1 SGHTA and CDR2 FQGNSA. V lost 1 base, J lost 2 bases, and 7 bases lay in between. The CDR3 sequence is 14 residues long. This CDR3 reads CASSLVRHTDTQYF. The CDR3 region has the DNA TGTGCCAGCAGCTTAGTCAGGCACACAGATACGCAGTATTTT.

This sequence joins TRBV20-1 and TRBJ2-7; tentative D call: TRBD2 (6 bases). Germline CDR1 reads DFQATT; CDR2 reads SNEGSKA (reference sequence). CDR3 size: 13 residues. The ends were cut back, 4 bases at V and 0 bases at J, with 10 bases in the middle. The DNA for the CDR3 is TGCAGTGCTAAGCGGGCGCCCTCCTACGAGCAGTACTTC. This translates into CSAKRAPSYEQYF.

V is TRBV4-3 and J is TRBJ1-1; D possibly corresponds to TRBD1 (6 bases). This CDR3 contains 15 residues. Trimming removed 3 bases at V and 11 bases at J, with 22 bases between. The V gene's germline CDR1 is LGHNA and CDR2 YSLEER. The CDR3 bases are TGCGCCAGCAGCCAGAGGGTAGGGACACACCTGGGGGCTTTCTTT. Its translation is CASSQRVGTHLGAFF.

This clonotype was found a few times. J is TRBJ2-1 and V is TRBV24-1; 7 bases fit TRBD2. This CDR3 has 14 residues. After removal of 4 bases from V and 6 bases from J, the junction contained 5 bases not matched to a gene. CDR1 and CDR2 from the germline V gene are KGHDR and SFDVKD. The CDR3 DNA is TGTGCCACCAGTGACTCCGGGACTACCAATGAGCAGTTCTTC. As protein: CATSDSGTTNEQFF.

The chain couples TRBV20-1 to TRBJ2-5, with TRBD2 matching 10 bases. After removal of 2 bases from V and 0 bases from J, the junction contained 3 bases not matched to a gene. Germline V gene sequence: CDR1 DFQATT, CDR2 SNEGSKA (reference sequence). The CDR3 is 15 residues long. The CDR3 loop is CSARRLAGDQETQYF. The CDR3 DNA is TGCAGTGCTAGACGGCTAGCGGGGGACCAAGAGACCCAGTACTTC.

This clonotype has at least ten counts. This chain connects TRBV29-1 to TRBJ2-3; D not resolved. CDR1 is SQVTM, CDR2 ANQGSEA, per germline. CDR3 length: 11 amino acids. V lost 3 bases and J 7 bases, leaving 8 bases between the germline ends. The CDR3 loop reads CSVEILNTQYF. The CDR3, as DNA: TGCAGCGTTGAGATACTGAATACGCAGTATTTT.

The J gene is TRBJ1-5, the V gene TRBV5-1, with D unclear. V was clipped by 0 bases and J by 6 bases, with 7 bases between them. CDR1 and CDR2 (germline): SGHRS, YFSETQ. This CDR3 is built from 13 residues. The CDR3 here is CASSLAGFQPQHF. The CDR3 nucleotides are TGCGCCAGCAGCTTGGCGGGTTTTCAGCCCCAGCATTTT.

The chain recombines TRBV29-1 with TRBJ1-1, with D perhaps TRBD1 (6 bases). V shed 8 bases and J shed 6 bases, with 22 bases lying between them. The CDR3 has 14 amino acids. Looked up from germline, CDR1 is SQVTM and CDR2 is ANQGSEA. CDR3 loop: CSYRDGGAISEAFF. For the CDR3, the DNA is TGCAGCTACCGGGACGGGGGCGCGATATCTGAAGCTTTCTTT.

The V call is TRBV7-2, the J call TRBJ2-1, with 10 nucleotides matching TRBD2. This CDR3 comprises 13 residues. With V trimmed by 5 bases and J by 14 bases, 9 bases remained unmatched. Germline V gives CDR1 SGHTA, CDR2 FQGNSA. CDR3 sequence reads: CASSLHRSGGEFF. The CDR3 DNA is TGTGCCAGCAGCCTCCACCGCAGCGGGGGGGAGTTCTTC.

This clonotype was seen only a few times. This chain uses TRBV20-1 with TRBJ1-1, with TRBD1 matching 11 bases. The CDR3 extends over 14 amino acids. Trimming removed 5 bases from V and 9 bases from J; junction bases left unmatched: 11. Germline lookup yields CDR1 DFQATT and CDR2 SNEGSKA (reference sequence). Here the CDR3 DNA reads TGCAGTGCTTTTCCGGGACAGGGGGGTTTAAAAGCTTTCTTT. Residues: CSAFPGQGGLKAFF.

The chain combines TRBV3-1 with TRBJ2-4; D not resolved. The germline V gene encodes CDR1 LGHDT and CDR2 YNNKEL (reference sequence). The CDR3 has 16 amino acids. Trimming took 0 bases from V and 0 from J, leaving 9 bases between them. The CDR3 nucleotides are TGTGCCAGCAGCCAAGACGGAAGACTAGCCAAAAACATTCAGTACTTC. Encoded protein: CASSQDGRLAKNIQYF.

This clonotype was seen only a few times. The chain employs TRBV5-6 and TRBJ2-1; unclear D gene. Trimming removed 0 bases at V and 2 bases at J, with 6 bases between. The CDR3 loop spans 14 amino acids. Germline CDR1 reads SGHDT; CDR2 reads YYEEEE. The CDR3 loop is CASSLGQTYNEQFF. The CDR3 DNA follows: TGTGCCAGCAGCTTGGGTCAGACCTACAATGAGCAGTTCTTC.

This clonotype occurred many times. The genes are TRBV20-1 and TRBJ2-1; the match to TRBD2 covers 9 bases. CDR3 length: 14 amino acids. Germline V lookup: CDR1 DFQATT, CDR2 SNEGSKA (reference sequence). The junction had 5 bases not matched to a gene; V was cut back by 5 bases and J by 3 bases. This CDR3 is CSAVGLADYNEQFF. The CDR3 region has the DNA TGCAGTGCTGTGGGACTAGCAGACTACAATGAGCAGTTCTTC.

This clonotype has more than one count but fewer than ten. The chain uses TRBV27 and TRBJ2-5; TRBD2 agrees at 11 bases. The V gene's germline CDR1 is MNHEY and CDR2 SMNVEV (reference sequence). The CDR3 sequence is 15 residues long. Trimming at V came to 4 bases and at J to 1 base, leaving 2 bases not matched to a gene. The CDR3 region has the DNA TGTGCCAGCAGTTATAGCGGGGGGGCCCAAGAGACCCAGTACTTC. Protein sequence: CASSYSGGAQETQYF.

This clonotype has a handful of counts. This chain connects TRBV7-2 to TRBJ2-1; TRBD1 or TRBD2 may be the D gene (5 bases each). Trimming left V 2 bases short and J 2 bases short, with 13 bases between. Looked up from germline, CDR1 is SGHTA and CDR2 is FQGNSA. This CDR3 comprises 16 residues. CDR3 sequence (DNA): TGTGCCAGCAGCTTATTCGGCAGGGAGCCCTACAATGAGCAGTTCTTC. Residues: CASSLFGREPYNEQFF.

The rearrangement joins TRBV7-6 to TRBJ2-2; D tentatively reads TRBD1 or TRBD2 (6 bases each). CDR1 is SGHVS and CDR2 is FNYEAQ in the germline V gene. The V end lost 5 bases, the J end lost 5 bases, and 12 bases lay between the germline ends. This CDR3 comprises 14 residues. The CDR3 DNA is TGTGCCAGCAGCGGAAAGGGGGGAACCGGGGAGCTGTTTTTT. Translated: CASSGKGGTGELFF. The full variable domain, with the rest looked up from reference TRBV7-6 and TRBJ2-2, is GAGVSQSPRYKVTKRGQDVALRCDPISGHVSLYWYRQALGQGPEFLTYFNYEAQQDKSGLPNDRFSAERPEGSISTLTIQRTEQRDSAMYRCASSGKGGTGELFFGEGSRLTVL.

The chain couples TRBV4-3 to TRBJ2-7; 12 nucleotides match TRBD2. CDR3 length: 14 residues. The V segment lost 5 bases and the J segment 4 bases; nucleotides outside the gene matches: 3. From germline, CDR1 is LGHNA and CDR2 YSLEER. For the CDR3, the DNA is TGCGCCAGCAGCGACACTAGCGGGGGGTACGAGCAGTACTTC. It specifies CASSDTSGGYEQYF.

This clonotype is a singleton in its sample. V is TRBV6-1 and J is TRBJ2-1; possibly TRBD1 or TRBD2 for D (6 bases each). The CDR3 length is 12 residues. The V gene lost 7 bases and the J gene lost 9 bases, with 13 bases spanning the gap. Germline-derived CDR1 and CDR2 are MNHNS and SASEGT. CDR3: CASTMEGVEQFF. The CDR3 DNA follows: TGTGCCAGCACTATGGAGGGGGTTGAGCAGTTCTTC.

V and J are TRBV15 and TRBJ2-3; no firm D call. Trimming removed 0 bases from V and 5 bases from J, with 9 bases in between. This CDR3 has 14 amino acids. Germline loops: CDR1 LNHNV, CDR2 YYDKDF (reference sequence). CDR3 sequence reads: CATSRDPAQDTQYF. CDR3 DNA: TGTGCCACCAGCAGAGATCCCGCACAAGATACGCAGTATTTT.

A few counts support this clonotype. The chain carries TRBV27 and TRBJ2-7; D tentatively reads TRBD1 or TRBD2 (6 bases each). The V end was cut by 7 bases, the J end by 1 base, with 17 bases between. Per the germline V gene, CDR1 is MNHEY and CDR2 is SMNVEV (reference sequence). This CDR3 region has 15 residues. CDR3 DNA: TGTGCCAGCAAAACCGGGGGCGGGATTTCCTACGAGCAGTACTTC. This codes for CASKTGGGISYEQYF.

This clonotype has more than one count but fewer than ten. This chain connects TRBV5-1 to TRBJ2-2; possibly TRBD1 for D (5 bases). The CDR3 is 15 amino acids. Between the trimmed V and J ends, which lost 0 bases and 4 bases, there was a span of 10 bases. CDR1 and CDR2 (germline): SGHRS, YFSETQ. Here the CDR3 DNA reads TGCGCCAGCAGCTTGGAGGCAGGGTTCACCGGGGAGCTGTTTTTT. Translated: CASSLEAGFTGELFF.

The chain links TRBV20-1 to TRBJ2-1, with D possibly being TRBD1 (5 bases). Germline V gene data show CDR1 as DFQATT and CDR2 as SNEGSKA (reference sequence). The CDR3 loop spans 12 amino acids. V gave up 3 bases and J gave up 8 bases, with 11 bases separating them. Here the CDR3 reads CSASQGADEQFF. The CDR3 bases are TGCAGTGCTAGTCAAGGGGCGGATGAGCAGTTCTTC.

The sample holds many counts of this clonotype. The chain carries TRBV12-3 or TRBV12-4 and TRBJ1-2, with 7 positions matching TRBD1. CDR3 length: 15 amino acids. V trimming: 7 bases; J trimming: 4 bases; junction bases outside the gene matches: 12. CDR3 nucleotide sequence: TGTGCCAGCACTGCGTCCTGGACAGGTAGCTATGGCTACACCTTC. Protein sequence: CASTASWTGSYGYTF.

This clonotype occurred a few times. The genes are TRBV3-1 and TRBJ1-1; 7 bases align to TRBD1. V was pared by 0 bases and J by 7 bases, with 5 bases of the junction left unmatched. The CDR3 covers 14 residues. Germline V CDR1 and CDR2: LGHDT, YNNKEL (reference sequence). The DNA of the CDR3 is TGTGCCAGCAGCCAAGAGTCCGGGACAGTTGAAGCTTTCTTT. This gives the protein CASSQESGTVEAFF.

This clonotype was counted a few times. The chain couples TRBV25-1 to TRBJ2-5, with D maybe TRBD1 (6 bases). Trimming left V 6 bases short and J 1 base short, with 15 bases between. The length of the CDR3 is 15 residues. The V gene's germline CDR1 is MGHDK and CDR2 SYGVNS. The CDR3 loop reads CASRTSRDIQETQYF. For the CDR3, the DNA is TGTGCCAGCAGAACCTCCCGGGACATCCAAGAGACCCAGTACTTC.